This T cell receptor (beta chain) stems from a study of T cells after somatic rescue of genetic block. The CDR3 totals 13 residues. Germline values: CDR1 SQVTM, CDR2 ANQGSEA. The ends lost 3 bases at V and 5 bases at J; junction bases unmatched: 5. The assay was immunoSEQ multiplex PCR, and TCRdb's table has in-frame clones only and misses some. The sample lists roughly 14,000 clones; roughly two thirds were seen once. The chain recombines TRBV29-1 with TRBJ2-5, with TRBD1 matching 8 bases. This TCR was recovered from a boy aged 5-17 years. Sequenced material: peripheral blood mononuclear cells (PBMCs). The CDR3, as DNA: TGCAGCGTTGAGCAGGGGGCTGGGGAGACCCAGTACTTC. This encodes CSVEQGAGETQYF.